This T cell receptor beta chain was identified during a study of blood T cell repertoires in COVID-19. Background on the study: Acute-phase and convalescent COVID-19 samples originated in the United States, Italy and Spain. T cells, B-cell-depleted T cells, or PBMCs supplied cDNA or gDNA.

The junction had 10 bases not matched to a gene; V was cut back by 5 bases and J by 0 bases. From germline, CDR1 is MDHEN and CDR2 SYDVKM. This CDR3 comprises 19 residues. Per the original data handling: Estimates of nucleated cell counts were drawn from the amplification of reference gene primers. Here immunoSEQ multiplex PCR was the method, and the copy in TCRdb shows in-frame clones only, minus some. D and trimming were read from the DNA, whereas the V and J calls and clone size are those reported in that table. This sample has some 170,000 clones, with approximately 85% found just once. This chain uses TRBV28 with TRBJ2-4; 13 bases are shared with TRBD2. The sequenced sample was peripheral blood. The sequence was collected from a man between 60 and 75 years old with active or convalescent COVID-19. The CDR3 DNA follows: TGTGCCAGCAGTCCGCAGACTAGCGGGAGGCCCCTAGCCAAAAACATTCAGTACTTC. Translating gives CASSPQTSGRPLAKNIQYF.